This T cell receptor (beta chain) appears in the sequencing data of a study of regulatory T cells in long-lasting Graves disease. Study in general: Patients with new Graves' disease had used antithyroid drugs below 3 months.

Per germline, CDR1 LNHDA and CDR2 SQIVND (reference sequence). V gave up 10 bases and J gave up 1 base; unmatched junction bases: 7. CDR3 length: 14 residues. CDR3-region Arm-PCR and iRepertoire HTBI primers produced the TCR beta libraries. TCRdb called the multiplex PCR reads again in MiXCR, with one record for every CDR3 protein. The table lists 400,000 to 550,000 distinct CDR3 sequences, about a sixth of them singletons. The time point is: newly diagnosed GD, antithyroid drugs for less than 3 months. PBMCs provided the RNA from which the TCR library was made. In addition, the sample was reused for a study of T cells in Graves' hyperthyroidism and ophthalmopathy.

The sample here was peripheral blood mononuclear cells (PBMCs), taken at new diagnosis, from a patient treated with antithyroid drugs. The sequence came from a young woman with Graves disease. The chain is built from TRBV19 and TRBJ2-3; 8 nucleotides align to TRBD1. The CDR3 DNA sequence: TGTGCCACCAGACAGGGGCGAGGCACAGATACGCAGTATTTT. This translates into CATRQGRGTDTQYF.